The 5 T cell receptor beta chains listed next were all sequenced from one sample in a study of technical replicates of blood from a handful of donors. Profiled with immunoSEQ multiplex PCR; TCRdb holds only in-frame clones, not every one. This table has about 100,000 clones, 95% appearing once. Material: T cells isolated from PBMCs. The receptor source for this set is a human donor in good health.

The V and J genes are TRBV28 and TRBJ2-3; perhaps TRBD2 as D (6 bases). Germline CDR1 and CDR2: MDHEN and SYDVKM. The CDR3 has 13 residues. V dropped 7 bases and J dropped 2 bases, with 10 bases sitting between them. The CDR3 bases are TGTGCCAGCAATAGCGGCCTCACAGATACGCAGTATTTT. It translates to CASNSGLTDTQYF.

V is TRBV19 and J is TRBJ1-5; 7 bases map to TRBD1. V dropped 5 bases and J dropped 5; count of bases not matched to a gene: 9. The CDR3 has 15 residues. The germline gives CDR1 LNHDA, CDR2 SQIVND (reference sequence). As DNA, the CDR3 is TGTGCCAGTAGTCCTCAAGGACAGGAAGATCAGCCCCAGCATTTT. It codes for CASSPQGQEDQPQHF.

The rearrangement joins TRBV10-3 to TRBJ2-1; TRBD1 matches 10 bases. V lost 5 bases to trimming and J lost 8 bases; unmatched junction nucleotides: 9. The CDR3 extends over 15 amino acids. Germline V gene data show CDR1 as ENHRY and CDR2 as SYGVKD. The CDR3 reads CAISYSKDRGDEQFF. The CDR3 DNA reads TGTGCCATCAGTTACTCAAAGGACAGGGGGGATGAGCAGTTCTTC.

The J gene is TRBJ1-5, the V gene TRBV13, with a weak D call TRBD1 (6 bases). The germline gives CDR1 PRHDT, CDR2 FYEKMQ (reference sequence). V dropped 5 bases and J dropped 4 bases, with 12 bases sitting between them. The CDR3 contains 14 residues. The CDR3: CASSLQGRNQPQHF. CDR3 sequence (DNA): TGTGCCAGCAGCCTACAGGGTAGGAATCAGCCCCAGCATTTT.

This clone has just one count. The gene calls are TRBV5-1 and TRBJ2-2; D is possibly TRBD1 (6 bases). Germline CDR1 SGHRS, CDR2 YFSETQ. V was clipped by 2 bases and J by 2 bases, with 10 bases between them. The CDR3 extends over 15 amino acids. The CDR3 here is CASSLGQINTGELFF. DNA for the CDR3: TGCGCCAGCAGCTTAGGACAGATAAACACCGGGGAGCTGTTTTTT.